Listed below are T cell receptor beta chains from one sample, sequenced in a study of blood T cell repertoires in COVID-19. Assay used: immunoSEQ multiplex PCR; TCRdb lists only in-frame clones, some missing. The data hold about 200,000 clones, with approximately 87% observed a single time. Sequencing input: peripheral blood. The origin of the receptors is a woman between 50 and 59 years old with acute or convalescent COVID-19. Each CDR3 is given with its conserved first and last residue. D genes are given only for firm matches. Clone size is stated in some rows and not others, as once, few, many or a class when expanded.

clone_size: once
j_call: TRBJ2-2
d_call: TRBD1
v_call: TRBV19
cdr3_aa: CASSVQGANTGELFF
cdr3_nt: TGTGCCAGTAGTGTACAGGGGGCGAACACCGGGGAGCTGTTTTTT

clone_size: .
j_call: TRBJ1-4
d_call: .
v_call: TRBV19
cdr3_aa: CASGQIINEKLFF
cdr3_nt: TGTGCCAGTGGACAGATCATAAATGAAAAACTGTTTTTT

clone_size: .
j_call: TRBJ1-2
d_call: TRBD1
v_call: TRBV30
cdr3_aa: CACMSTGRRYGYTF
cdr3_nt: TGTGCCTGTATGTCGACAGGGCGGAGGTATGGCTACACCTTC

clone_size: .
j_call: TRBJ2-5
d_call: .
v_call: TRBV9
cdr3_aa: CASSVGGYETQYF
cdr3_nt: TGTGCCAGCAGCGTAGGAGGTTACGAGACCCAGTACTTC

clone_size: .
j_call: TRBJ2-3
d_call: TRBD2
v_call: TRBV29-1
cdr3_aa: CSAGTTLRTDTQYF
cdr3_nt: TGCAGCGCCGGGACTACTCTACGCACAGATACGCAGTATTTT

clone_size: .
j_call: TRBJ1-3
d_call: .
v_call: TRBV6-1
cdr3_aa: CASSEFYIYF
cdr3_nt: TGTGCCAGCAGTGAATTCTACATATATTTT

clone_size: .
j_call: TRBJ2-7
d_call: .
v_call: TRBV3-1/TRBV3-2
cdr3_aa: CASSQGERGVQSYEQYF
cdr3_nt: TGTGCCAGCAGCCAAGGAGAACGAGGAGTCCAATCCTACGAGCAGTACTTC

clone_size: .
j_call: TRBJ1-5
d_call: TRBD1
v_call: TRBV15
cdr3_aa: CATSSENRGRNQPQHF
cdr3_nt: TGTGCCACCAGCAGCGAGAACAGGGGACGCAATCAGCCCCAGCATTTT

clone_size: .
j_call: TRBJ2-3
d_call: TRBD2
v_call: TRBV5-5
cdr3_aa: CASSSPSGSTDTQYF
cdr3_nt: TGTGCCAGCAGCTCCCCTAGCGGGAGCACAGATACGCAGTATTTT

clone_size: .
j_call: TRBJ1-5
d_call: .
v_call: TRBV20-1
cdr3_aa: CSASGGVIPGNQPQHF
cdr3_nt: TGCAGTGCTAGTGGGGGGGTGATCCCGGGGAATCAGCCCCAGCATTTT

clone_size: .
j_call: TRBJ2-7
d_call: .
v_call: TRBV11-2
cdr3_aa: CASSPGVAGYEQYF
cdr3_nt: TGTGCCAGCAGCCCCGGGGTGGCCGGCTACGAGCAGTACTTC

clone_size: .
j_call: TRBJ2-7
d_call: .
v_call: TRBV11-3
cdr3_aa: CASSSRSRQYF
cdr3_nt: TGTGCCAGCAGCTCCCGTTCGCGGCAGTACTTC

clone_size: .
j_call: TRBJ2-7
d_call: .
v_call: TRBV6-5
cdr3_aa: CATRGGFSYEQYF
cdr3_nt: TGTGCCACCCGTGGGGGGTTCTCCTACGAGCAGTACTTC

clone_size: once
j_call: TRBJ1-6
d_call: TRBD1
v_call: TRBV7-2
cdr3_aa: CASSFGQGDNSPLHF
cdr3_nt: TGTGCCAGCAGCTTTGGACAGGGCGATAATTCACCCCTCCACTTT

clone_size: .
j_call: TRBJ1-2
d_call: .
v_call: TRBV19
cdr3_aa: CASSPSLGVNYGYTF
cdr3_nt: TGTGCCAGTAGTCCTAGTCTAGGGGTTAACTATGGCTACACCTTC

clone_size: .
j_call: TRBJ1-3
d_call: .
v_call: TRBV18
cdr3_aa: CASSLQGSGNTIYF
cdr3_nt: TGTGCCAGCTCACTACAGGGTTCTGGAAACACCATATATTTT

clone_size: .
j_call: TRBJ2-1
d_call: TRBD1
v_call: TRBV19
cdr3_aa: CASATGSYNEQFF
cdr3_nt: TGTGCCAGCGCGACAGGGTCCTACAATGAGCAGTTCTTC

clone_size: .
j_call: TRBJ2-2
d_call: .
v_call: TRBV2
cdr3_aa: CASSAEETNTGELFF
cdr3_nt: TGTGCCAGCAGTGCTGAGGAGACGAACACCGGGGAGCTGTTTTTT

clone_size: .
j_call: TRBJ2-1
d_call: TRBD2
v_call: TRBV3-1/TRBV3-2
cdr3_aa: CASSPGLAGVNEQFF
cdr3_nt: TGTGCCAGCAGCCCGGGACTAGCGGGAGTCAATGAGCAGTTCTTC

clone_size: .
j_call: TRBJ2-5
d_call: TRBD1
v_call: TRBV18
cdr3_aa: CASSANRGQETQYF
cdr3_nt: TGTGCCAGCTCAGCCAACAGGGGACAAGAGACCCAGTACTTC

clone_size: .
j_call: TRBJ1-2
d_call: .
v_call: TRBV6-5
cdr3_aa: CASSYRGTSNYGYTF
cdr3_nt: TGTGCCAGCAGTTACAGGGGGACCTCTAACTATGGCTACACCTTC

clone_size: .
j_call: TRBJ2-3
d_call: .
v_call: TRBV18
cdr3_aa: CASSPPSRGSTDTQYF
cdr3_nt: TGTGCCAGCTCACCACCATCCCGGGGTAGCACAGATACGCAGTATTTT

clone_size: few
j_call: TRBJ1-2
d_call: TRBD1
v_call: TRBV5-8
cdr3_aa: CASSSQGWYGYTF
cdr3_nt: TGTGCCAGCAGCTCACAGGGGTGGTATGGCTACACCTTC

clone_size: once
j_call: TRBJ1-2
d_call: TRBD1
v_call: TRBV19
cdr3_aa: CASSEDRGGGYTF
cdr3_nt: TGTGCCAGTAGCGAAGACAGGGGTGGTGGCTACACCTTC

clone_size: .
j_call: TRBJ1-2
d_call: .
v_call: TRBV2
cdr3_aa: CASSEARGNTF
cdr3_nt: TGTGCCAGCAGTGAAGCGCGGGGCAACACCTTC

clone_size: .
j_call: TRBJ2-1
d_call: .
v_call: TRBV7-9
cdr3_aa: CASRRDASSYNEQFF
cdr3_nt: TGTGCCAGCAGGCGGGACGCGAGCTCCTACAATGAGCAGTTCTTC

clone_size: .
j_call: TRBJ2-1
d_call: TRBD1
v_call: TRBV14
cdr3_aa: CASSQGQGWNNEQFF
cdr3_nt: TGTGCCAGCAGCCAAGGACAGGGTTGGAACAATGAGCAGTTCTTC

clone_size: .
j_call: TRBJ2-2
d_call: .
v_call: TRBV19
cdr3_aa: CASGSGQKNTGELFF
cdr3_nt: TGTGCCAGCGGTTCGGGACAAAAGAACACCGGGGAGCTGTTTTTT

clone_size: few
j_call: TRBJ1-3
d_call: TRBD1
v_call: TRBV19
cdr3_aa: CASRGMGQVSGNTIYF
cdr3_nt: TGTGCCAGCCGGGGTATGGGACAGGTCTCTGGAAACACCATATATTTT

clone_size: .
j_call: TRBJ1-2
d_call: TRBD1
v_call: TRBV5-1
cdr3_aa: CASSLGQGSYGYTF
cdr3_nt: TGCGCCAGCAGCTTGGGACAGGGGTCCTATGGCTACACCTTC

clone_size: .
j_call: TRBJ2-5
d_call: TRBD2
v_call: TRBV7-2
cdr3_aa: CASSLGPGLEETQYF
cdr3_nt: TGTGCCAGCAGCTTAGGCCCGGGACTAGAGGAGACCCAGTACTTC

clone_size: .
j_call: TRBJ2-2
d_call: TRBD2
v_call: TRBV27
cdr3_aa: CASNVAGNTGELFF
cdr3_nt: TGTGCCAGCAACGTAGCGGGAAACACCGGGGAGCTGTTTTTT

clone_size: .
j_call: TRBJ1-2
d_call: .
v_call: TRBV5-6
cdr3_aa: CASRPTASWGYTF
cdr3_nt: TGTGCCAGCAGACCAACAGCCTCTTGGGGCTACACCTTC

clone_size: .
j_call: TRBJ2-7
d_call: TRBD1
v_call: TRBV2
cdr3_aa: CASSEQGAGEQYF
cdr3_nt: TGTGCCAGCAGTGAACAGGGGGCGGGCGAGCAGTACTTC

clone_size: .
j_call: TRBJ2-5
d_call: TRBD2
v_call: TRBV6-2/TRBV6-3
cdr3_aa: CASSTNLAGGPSLETQYF
cdr3_nt: TGTGCCAGCAGCACCAACCTAGCGGGAGGGCCGTCTTTGGAGACCCAGTACTTC

clone_size: .
j_call: TRBJ1-2
d_call: .
v_call: TRBV12-3/TRBV12-4
cdr3_aa: CAQGGDSGGYTF
cdr3_nt: TGTGCCCAAGGGGGGGACTCGGGTGGCTACACCTTC

clone_size: .
j_call: TRBJ2-7
d_call: .
v_call: TRBV6-2/TRBV6-3
cdr3_aa: CASTPGQNIFYEQYF
cdr3_nt: TGTGCCAGCACCCCTGGACAGAACATTTTCTACGAGCAGTACTTC

clone_size: .
j_call: TRBJ2-1
d_call: TRBD2
v_call: TRBV5-1
cdr3_aa: CASSLSRPSGGNEQFF
cdr3_nt: TGCGCCAGCAGCTTGTCACGGCCTAGCGGGGGTAATGAGCAGTTCTTC

clone_size: .
j_call: TRBJ1-4
d_call: .
v_call: TRBV15
cdr3_aa: CATSRDGAGGEKLFF
cdr3_nt: TGTGCCACCAGCAGAGATGGGGCCGGGGGGGAAAAACTGTTTTTT

clone_size: .
j_call: TRBJ1-2
d_call: TRBD1
v_call: TRBV3-1/TRBV3-2
cdr3_aa: CASSPRVRQGGWGYTF
cdr3_nt: TGTGCCAGCAGCCCCAGAGTTCGCCAGGGGGGTTGGGGCTACACCTTC

clone_size: .
j_call: TRBJ2-3
d_call: TRBD2
v_call: TRBV6-2/TRBV6-3
cdr3_aa: CASSYDRASGPTDTQYF
cdr3_nt: TGTGCCAGCAGTTATGACCGGGCTAGCGGGCCCACAGATACGCAGTATTTT

clone_size: .
j_call: TRBJ1-1
d_call: .
v_call: TRBV12-3/TRBV12-4
cdr3_aa: CASSSPPNTEAFF
cdr3_nt: TGTGCCAGCAGTTCTCCCCCGAACACTGAAGCTTTCTTT

clone_size: .
j_call: TRBJ1-2
d_call: .
v_call: TRBV19
cdr3_aa: CASKERRGGYTF
cdr3_nt: TGTGCCAGTAAGGAGCGGCGCGGAGGCTACACCTTC

clone_size: once
j_call: TRBJ1-3
d_call: .
v_call: TRBV29-1
cdr3_aa: CSVQKGLGNTIYF
cdr3_nt: TGCAGCGTCCAAAAGGGACTTGGAAACACCATATATTTT

clone_size: .
j_call: TRBJ2-7
d_call: TRBD2
v_call: TRBV3-1/TRBV3-2
cdr3_aa: CASSQGGTSGTEQYF
cdr3_nt: TGTGCCAGCAGCCAAGGGGGGACTAGCGGGACCGAGCAGTACTTC

clone_size: .
j_call: TRBJ2-3
d_call: TRBD1
v_call: TRBV5-1
cdr3_aa: CASRTQGDTQYF
cdr3_nt: TGCGCCAGCAGGACACAGGGGGATACGCAGTATTTT

clone_size: .
j_call: TRBJ2-1
d_call: TRBD1
v_call: TRBV3-1/TRBV3-2
cdr3_aa: CASSQVDRESNEQFF
cdr3_nt: TGTGCCAGCAGCCAAGTTGACAGGGAGTCGAATGAGCAGTTCTTC

clone_size: .
j_call: TRBJ1-5
d_call: .
v_call: TRBV4-1
cdr3_aa: CASSQRTEDQPQHF
cdr3_nt: TGCGCCAGCAGCCAGAGGACAGAGGATCAGCCCCAGCATTTT

clone_size: once
j_call: TRBJ2-3
d_call: TRBD2
v_call: TRBV9
cdr3_aa: CASSVEGLPGLDTQYF
cdr3_nt: TGTGCCAGCAGCGTAGAGGGACTACCGGGTCTGGATACGCAGTATTTT

clone_size: .
j_call: TRBJ1-5
d_call: TRBD1
v_call: TRBV6-2/TRBV6-3
cdr3_aa: CASSSETGQSNQPQHF
cdr3_nt: TGTGCCAGCAGTTCAGAAACGGGACAGAGCAATCAGCCCCAGCATTTT

clone_size: .
j_call: TRBJ2-7
d_call: .
v_call: TRBV20-1
cdr3_aa: CSASGGINYEQYF
cdr3_nt: TGCAGTGCTAGTGGCGGGATAAACTACGAGCAGTACTTC

clone_size: .
j_call: TRBJ1-6
d_call: .
v_call: TRBV19
cdr3_aa: CASNRQFNSPLHF
cdr3_nt: TGTGCCAGTAACCGACAGTTTAATTCACCCCTCCACTTT

clone_size: .
j_call: TRBJ1-2
d_call: TRBD1
v_call: TRBV24-1
cdr3_aa: CATSDLHRGFDYGYTF
cdr3_nt: TGTGCCACCAGTGATTTGCACAGGGGGTTCGACTATGGCTACACCTTC

clone_size: .
j_call: TRBJ2-1
d_call: TRBD1
v_call: TRBV2
cdr3_aa: CASIIDREEQFF
cdr3_nt: TGTGCCAGCATTATCGACAGGGAAGAGCAGTTCTTC

clone_size: .
j_call: TRBJ1-2
d_call: .
v_call: TRBV19
cdr3_aa: CASSLTGNYGYTF
cdr3_nt: TGTGCCAGTAGTTTAACAGGGAACTATGGCTACACCTTC

clone_size: once
j_call: TRBJ1-5
d_call: .
v_call: TRBV24-1
cdr3_aa: CATSDLSESGQPQHF
cdr3_nt: TGTGCCACCAGTGATTTGTCGGAGTCGGGTCAGCCCCAGCATTTT

clone_size: .
j_call: TRBJ1-1
d_call: .
v_call: TRBV10-3
cdr3_aa: CAISESYRDTGEAFF
cdr3_nt: TGTGCCATCAGTGAGTCCTATCGGGACACCGGTGAAGCTTTCTTT

clone_size: .
j_call: TRBJ2-7
d_call: .
v_call: TRBV11-2
cdr3_aa: CASSPSTDSYEQYF
cdr3_nt: TGTGCCAGCAGCCCATCGACAGATTCCTACGAGCAGTACTTC

clone_size: .
j_call: TRBJ2-3
d_call: TRBD2
v_call: TRBV14
cdr3_aa: CASSQGLAGGHTDTQYF
cdr3_nt: TGTGCCAGCAGCCAGGGACTAGCGGGAGGTCACACAGATACGCAGTATTTT

clone_size: few
j_call: TRBJ2-7
d_call: .
v_call: TRBV7-2
cdr3_aa: CASSLGGGYEQYF
cdr3_nt: TGTGCCAGCAGCCTCGGTGGGGGGTACGAGCAGTACTTC